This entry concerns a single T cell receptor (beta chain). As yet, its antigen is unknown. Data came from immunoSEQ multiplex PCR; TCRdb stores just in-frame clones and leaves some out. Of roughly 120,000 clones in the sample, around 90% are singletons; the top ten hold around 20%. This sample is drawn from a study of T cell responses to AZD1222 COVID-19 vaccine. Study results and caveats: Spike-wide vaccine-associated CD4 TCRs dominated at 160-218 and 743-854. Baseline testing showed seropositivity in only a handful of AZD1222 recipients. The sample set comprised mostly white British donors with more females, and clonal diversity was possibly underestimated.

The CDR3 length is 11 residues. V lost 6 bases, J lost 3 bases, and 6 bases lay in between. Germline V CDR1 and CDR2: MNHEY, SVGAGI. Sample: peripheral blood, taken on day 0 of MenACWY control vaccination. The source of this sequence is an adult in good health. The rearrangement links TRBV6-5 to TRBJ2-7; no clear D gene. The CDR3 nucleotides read TGTGCCAGCAGGCGCAGCTACGAGCAGTACTTC. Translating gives CASRRSYEQYF.